One sample yielded the 22 T cell receptor beta chains listed below, sequenced in a study of memory CD4+ T cells and cytomegalovirus serostatus. The repertoire was sequenced with immunoSEQ multiplex PCR; TCRdb's copy has only in-frame clones and lacks some. The sample holds over 65,000 clones, 65% to 85% seen once. The sort gate was single viable CD3+CD4+CD8-CD45RO+ cells for memory CD4+ T cells. Sequencing input: memory CD4+ T cells from blood. Source of these receptors: an adult in good health and CMV-seronegative.

The gene calls are TRBV7-9 and TRBJ1-1; the D is unclear. CDR3 size: 14 residues. Trimming pared 1 base from V and 4 bases from J, leaving 10 bases between. From germline, CDR1 is SEHNR and CDR2 FQNEAQ (reference sequence). In nucleotides, the CDR3 is TGTGCCAGCAGCTTAGGCGGGTTGGCCACTGAAGCTTTCTTT. Protein: CASSLGGLATEAFF. The whole variable domain, remainder taken from reference TRBV7-9 and TRBJ1-1, is DTGVSQNPRHKITKRGQNVTFRCDPISEHNRLYWYRQTLGQGPEFLTYFQNEAQLEKSRLLSDRFSAERPKGSFSTLEIQRTEQGDSAMYLCASSLGGLATEAFFGQGTRLTVV.

The CDR3 DNA reads TGTGCCAGCAGCCAAGATGTCAGGTACTCACCCCTCCACTTT. Residues: CASSQDVRYSPLHF. The chain employs TRBV14 and TRBJ1-6; D is undetermined. Between the trimmed V and J ends, which lost 0 bases and 10 bases, there was a span of 10 bases. The germline gives CDR1 SGHDN, CDR2 FVKESK. The CDR3 spans 14 residues.

The chain joins TRBV5-1 to TRBJ2-7; D call uncertain. CDR3 size: 13 residues. The germline V and J ends were trimmed by 4 bases and 0 bases, with 8 bases remaining between them. Germline V gene sequence: CDR1 SGHRS, CDR2 YFSETQ. CDR3 in DNA: TGCGCCAGCAGCCCCAGGAGCTCCTACGAGCAGTACTTC. Protein: CASSPRSSYEQYF. The whole variable domain, filled in from reference TRBV5-1 and TRBJ2-7, reads KAGVTQTPRYLIKTRGQQVTLSCSPISGHRSVSWYQQTPGQGLQFLFEYFSETQRNKGNFPGRFSGRQFSNSRSEMNVSTLELGDSALYLCASSPRSSYEQYFGPGTRLTVT.

This clone appeared once. This sequence joins TRBV12-5 and TRBJ1-1; no definite D call. There are 11 residues in the CDR3. Looked up from germline, CDR1 is LGHNT and CDR2 is FRNRAP. The V end lost 1 base, the J end lost 8 bases, and 5 bases lay between the germline ends. The CDR3, as DNA: TGTGCTAGTGGTTTGGGGGCGGAAGCTTTCTTT. Translating it yields CASGLGAEAFF.

This clone has just one count. The chain employs TRBV2 and TRBJ1-1; D gene unclear. CDR3 length: 13 residues. Germline CDR1 is SNHLY and CDR2 is FYNNEI. The V end lost 4 bases, the J end lost 4 bases, and 10 bases lay between the germline ends. CDR3 DNA sequence: TGTGCCAGCAGTGTCGGTCCGACCACTGAAGCTTTCTTT. Its protein is CASSVGPTTEAFF.

The chain is built from TRBV6-6 and TRBJ2-7; the D is unclear. The CDR3 spans 12 residues. With 11 bases removed from V and 3 bases from J, the gap between germline ends came to 14 bases. Germline loops: CDR1 MNHNY, CDR2 SVGAGI (reference sequence). CDR3 residues: CASAEAVYEQYF. The CDR3 coding sequence is TGTGCCTCCGCCGAGGCGGTCTACGAGCAGTACTTC.

This clone was found many times. The V call is TRBV7-9, the J call TRBJ1-2, with unresolved D. The CDR3 loop spans 14 amino acids. Deletions cut 1 base from V and 2 bases from J, with 8 bases between. CDR1 and CDR2 (germline): SEHNR, FQNEAQ (reference sequence). The DNA of the CDR3 is TGTGCCAGCAGCTTAGGGGCAGGCAACTATGGCTACACCTTC. It specifies CASSLGAGNYGYTF.

The chain joins TRBV5-4 to TRBJ1-2, with D uncertain. V was shortened by 0 bases and J by 5 bases, with 5 bases between the two germline ends. This CDR3 contains 12 residues. Germline V gene lookup returns CDR1 SGHNT and CDR2 YYREEE (reference sequence). Here the CDR3 reads CASSLGQYGYTF. DNA of the CDR3: TGTGCCAGCAGCTTGGGCCAGTATGGCTACACCTTC.

This rearrangement joins TRBV21-1 to TRBJ2-3; the table's D gene call, TRBD1, was not cross checked with the DNA. TRBV21-1 is a pseudogene. There are 15 residues in the CDR3. The CDR3 nucleotides are TGTGCCAGCAACCTTAAGGGGGCTACCACAGATACGCAGTATTTT. Its translation: CASNLKGATTDTQYF.

This clone was detected once. The J gene is TRBJ1-4, the V gene TRBV7-9; 7 bases map to TRBD1. The CDR3 has 15 amino acids. The V and J ends lost 4 bases and 4 bases, in that order; junction bases with no gene match: 6. The V gene's germline CDR1 is SEHNR and CDR2 FQNEAQ (reference sequence). The DNA for the CDR3 is TGTGCCAGCAGCTCAAATTCAGGGGGTAATGAAAAACTGTTTTTT. Translating gives CASSSNSGGNEKLFF.

V is TRBV28 and J is TRBJ2-3; 8 bases are shared with TRBD1. The germline gives CDR1 MDHEN, CDR2 SYDVKM. CDR3 size: 15 residues. J lost 3 bases, V lost 4 bases, and 6 bases had no gene match. CDR3 in DNA: TGTGCCAGCAGTTCCCCCGGGACAGGAACAGATACGCAGTATTTT. The encoded protein is CASSSPGTGTDTQYF.

This rearrangement joins TRBV27 to TRBJ1-6, with D possibly TRBD1 on 5 matching bases. V lost 2 bases, J lost 9 bases, and 11 bases lay in between. The CDR3 sequence is 14 residues long. Germline assignment: CDR1 MNHEY and CDR2 SMNVEV (reference sequence). The CDR3 here is CASSLAQGGSPLHF. The DNA of the CDR3 is TGTGCCAGCAGTTTAGCGCAGGGCGGTTCACCCCTCCACTTT.

This clone showed up just a few times. This chain links TRBV12-2 with TRBJ1-1. TRBV12-2 is a recognized pseudogene. CDR3 length equals 11 residues. DNA of the CDR3: TGTGCAAGTCGCTTATCTGGTGAAGCTTTCTTT. This codes for CASRLSGEAFF.

The V gene is TRBV6-6, the J gene TRBJ1-1; D is perhaps TRBD1 (6 bases). CDR1 and CDR2 (germline): MNHNY, SVGAGI (reference sequence). The V and J ends lost 2 bases and 1 base respectively, with 14 bases between them. CDR3 size: 16 residues. The CDR3 DNA sequence: TGTGCCAGCAGTTACGGGGGGGGACAAAGGAACACTGAAGCTTTCTTT. It encodes CASSYGGGQRNTEAFF.

The genes are TRBV5-5 and TRBJ1-3, with 8 bases matching TRBD1. The V and J ends lost 0 bases and 0 bases, in that order; junction bases with no gene match: 2. The germline gives CDR1 SGHKS, CDR2 YYEKEE (reference sequence). The CDR3 covers 16 residues. DNA of the CDR3: TGTGCCAGCAGCTTGGGGGACAGGTTCTCTGGAAACACCATATATTTT. As protein: CASSLGDRFSGNTIYF.

The genes are TRBV5-5 and TRBJ2-7; TRBD1 matches at 9 bases. The CDR3 length is 16 residues. J lost 1 base, V lost 1 base, and 6 bases had no gene match. Germline assignment: CDR1 SGHKS and CDR2 YYEKEE (reference sequence). CDR3 nucleotides: TGTGCCAGCAGCTTGCTGTCCGGGACAGGGTCCTACGAGCAGTACTTC. Residues: CASSLLSGTGSYEQYF.

The chain links TRBV7-2 to TRBJ1-5, with a possible D match to TRBD1 (5 bases). Per the germline V gene, CDR1 is SGHTA and CDR2 is FQGNSA. The CDR3 consists of 16 residues. The V and J ends lost 1 base and 3 bases respectively, with 13 bases between them. The CDR3 nucleotides are TGTGCCAGCAGCTTAGTCGGGACCGTAACCAATCAGCCCCAGCATTTT. It codes for CASSLVGTVTNQPQHF.

This chain uses TRBV9 with TRBJ2-1; 8 bases are shared with TRBD1. The CDR3 spans 15 residues. V shed 4 bases, J shed 4 bases, and the junction held 7 bases outside the gene matches. Germline-derived CDR1 and CDR2 are SGDLS and YYNGEE. The CDR3 nucleotides are TGTGCCAGCAGCCCGACCGGGACAGGATACAATGAGCAGTTCTTC. Amino acids: CASSPTGTGYNEQFF.

This clone occurred once. The rearrangement joins TRBV18 to TRBJ1-1; TRBD1 is a possible D gene (5 bases). The CDR3 is 16 amino acids. V was shortened by 0 bases and J by 2 bases, with 13 bases between the two germline ends. Per the germline V gene, CDR1 is KGHSH and CDR2 is LQKENI. The CDR3: CASSPPTGGLNTEAFF. The CDR3 nucleotides are TGTGCCAGCTCACCACCCACAGGCGGGCTTAACACTGAAGCTTTCTTT.

This clone was detected only once. The CDR3 loop reads CASSLSSGAPEAFF. The CDR3 nucleotides are TGTGCCAGCAGTTTAAGTTCTGGGGCCCCTGAAGCTTTCTTT. The chain is built from TRBV28 and TRBJ1-1; the D gene is possibly TRBD1 (5 bases). Germline CDR1 and CDR2: MDHEN and SYDVKM. V was cut by 2 bases and J by 6 bases, with 13 bases left in between. CDR3 length equals 14 residues.

The chain links TRBV7-2 to TRBJ2-7; D possibly corresponds to TRBD2 (6 bases). Per the germline V gene, CDR1 is SGHTA and CDR2 is FQGNSA. The CDR3 has 15 amino acids. The V end lost 1 base, the J end lost 0 bases, and 10 bases lay between the germline ends. The CDR3 region is CASSLGGTSSYEQYF. CDR3 bases: TGTGCCAGCAGCTTAGGCGGGACGAGCTCCTACGAGCAGTACTTC.

This rearrangement joins TRBV5-4 to TRBJ1-2, with 8 positions matching TRBD1. CDR1 and CDR2 from the germline V gene are SGHNT and YYREEE (reference sequence). The J segment lost 8 bases and the V segment lost 0 bases, leaving 12 bases of the junction unmatched. CDR3 length: 16 amino acids. The chain's CDR3 is CASSLDRGWGTGGYTF. The CDR3 region has the DNA TGTGCCAGCAGCTTGGACAGGGGGTGGGGAACCGGGGGCTACACCTTC.